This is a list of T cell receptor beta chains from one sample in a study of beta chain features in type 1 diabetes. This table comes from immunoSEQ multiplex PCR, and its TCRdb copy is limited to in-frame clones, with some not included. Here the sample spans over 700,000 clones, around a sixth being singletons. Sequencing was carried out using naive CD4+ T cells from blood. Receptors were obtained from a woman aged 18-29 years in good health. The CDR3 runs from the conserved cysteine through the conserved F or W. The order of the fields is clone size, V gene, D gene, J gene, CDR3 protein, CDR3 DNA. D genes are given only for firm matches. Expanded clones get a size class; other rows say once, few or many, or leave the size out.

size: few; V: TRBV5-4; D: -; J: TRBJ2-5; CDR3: CASSLGGVTVGGGETQYF; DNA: TGTGCCAGCAGCTTGGGCGGGGTGACAGTGGGTGGTGGAGAGACCCAGTACTTC
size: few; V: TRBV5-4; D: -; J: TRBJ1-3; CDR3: CASSLDKSSGNTIYF; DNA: TGTGCCAGCAGCTTGGACAAATCCTCTGGAAACACCATATATTTT
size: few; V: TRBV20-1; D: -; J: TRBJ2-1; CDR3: CSARGANEQFF; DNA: TGCAGTGCTAGAGGGGCCAATGAGCAGTTCTTC
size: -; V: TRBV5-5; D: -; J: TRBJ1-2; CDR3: CASSSSLTSGYTF; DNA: TGTGCCAGCAGCTCGTCCCTGACGTCGGGCTACACCTTC
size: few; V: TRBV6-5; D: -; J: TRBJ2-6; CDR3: CASRSTSSGANVLTF; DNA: TGTGCCAGCAGGAGTACTAGTTCAGGGGCCAACGTCCTGACTTTC
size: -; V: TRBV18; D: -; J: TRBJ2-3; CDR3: CASSPGPAGPTDTQYF; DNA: TGTGCCAGCTCACCAGGTCCAGCGGGCCCCACAGATACGCAGTATTTT
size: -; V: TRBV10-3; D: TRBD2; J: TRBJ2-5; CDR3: CAISGRGLAGQQETQYF; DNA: TGTGCCATCAGTGGACGTGGACTAGCGGGACAGCAAGAGACCCAGTACTTC
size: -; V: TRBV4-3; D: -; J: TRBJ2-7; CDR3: CASSQDQGTHLREQYF; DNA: TGCGCCAGCAGCCAAGATCAGGGGACCCATCTGAGGGAGCAGTACTTC
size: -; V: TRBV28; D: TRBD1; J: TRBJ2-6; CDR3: CASRPGGSTGANVLTF; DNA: TGTGCCAGCAGACCAGGGGGCTCCACTGGGGCCAACGTCCTGACTTTC
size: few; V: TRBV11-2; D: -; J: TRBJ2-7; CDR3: CASNKQGRIYEQYF; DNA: TGTGCCAGCAATAAACAGGGCCGAATATACGAGCAGTACTTC